Described below is a single TCR beta chain sequence and its context. What it binds is unknown. Researchers took RNA transcripts and amplified the TCR beta CDR3 regions from them. Initially, a first-round RT-PCR of the TCR CDR3 employed the HTBI primer set. In TCRdb, the multiplex PCR reads were re-called with MiXCR into one record per CDR3 protein. Of 600,000 to 700,000 distinct CDR3 sequences in the sample, 40% to 55% were seen once. This specimen belongs to a study of T cells in Graves' hyperthyroidism and ophthalmopathy. Study-wide findings and caveats: Before onset, ophthalmopathy was predicted by the model a median about six months earlier.

Germline loops: CDR1 LNHNV, CDR2 YYDKDF (reference sequence). The CDR3 spans 11 residues. V was trimmed by 3 bases and J by 13 bases, leaving 7 bases between them. Each diagnosis drew on symptoms, thyroxine, TRAb, thyroid ultrasound and orbital computed tomography findings. This clonotype was sampled from an adult man with Graves' disease, either hyperthyroidism or ophthalmopathy (not recorded which). The V and J genes are TRBV15 and TRBJ1-6; D not resolved. The specimen sequenced was peripheral blood or thyroid tissue (not recorded which). The CDR3 DNA follows: TGTGCCACCAGCAGGGAACCGCCCCTCCACTTT. Translation gives CATSREPPLHF. Combining the CDR3 with reference TRBV15 and TRBJ1-6 gives the whole variable domain DAMVIQNPRYQVTQFGKPVTLSCSQTLNHNVMYWYQQKSSQAPKLLFHYYDKDFNNEADTPDNFQSRRPNTSFCFLDIRSPGLGDTAMYLCATSREPPLHFGNGTRLTVT.